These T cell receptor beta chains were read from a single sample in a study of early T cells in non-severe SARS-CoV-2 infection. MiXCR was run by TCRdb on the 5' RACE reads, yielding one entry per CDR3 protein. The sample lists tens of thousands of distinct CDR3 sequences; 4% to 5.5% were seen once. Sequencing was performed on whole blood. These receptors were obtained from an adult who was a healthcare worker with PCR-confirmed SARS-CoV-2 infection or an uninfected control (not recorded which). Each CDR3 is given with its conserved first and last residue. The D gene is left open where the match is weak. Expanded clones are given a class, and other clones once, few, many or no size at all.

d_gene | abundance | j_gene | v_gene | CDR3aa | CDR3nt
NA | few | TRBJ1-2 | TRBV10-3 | CAISEGRGMKDTF | TGTGCCATCAGTGAGGGAAGGGGTATGAAGGACACCTTC
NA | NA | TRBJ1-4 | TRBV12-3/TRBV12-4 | CASGGPGEKLFF | TGTGCCAGCGGGGGCCCCGGGGAAAAACTGTTTTTT
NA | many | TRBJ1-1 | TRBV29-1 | CSVGDLSRRNTEAFF | TGCAGCGTTGGGGATCTTAGTCGACGGAACACTGAAGCTTTCTTT
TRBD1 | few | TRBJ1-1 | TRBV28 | CASPGQGAVNTEAFF | TGTGCCAGCCCGGGACAGGGGGCTGTGAACACTGAAGCTTTCTTT
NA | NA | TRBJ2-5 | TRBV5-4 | CASSLEGYQETQYF | TGTGCCAGCAGCTTGGAAGGGTACCAAGAGACCCAGTACTTC
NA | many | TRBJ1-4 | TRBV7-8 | CASSSLRGGLNEKLFF | TGTGCCAGCAGCTCCCTAAGGGGGGGTCTAAATGAAAAACTGTTTTTT
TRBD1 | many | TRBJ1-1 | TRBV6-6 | CASSASTGVRDTEAFF | TGTGCCAGCAGCGCCAGCACAGGGGTCAGGGACACTGAAGCTTTCTTT
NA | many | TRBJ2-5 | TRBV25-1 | CASSESAGRSGETQYF | TGTGCCAGCAGTGAATCGGCAGGGAGGTCTGGAGAGACCCAGTACTTC
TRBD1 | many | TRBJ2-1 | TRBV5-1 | CASSSRGPGNEQFF | TGCGCCAGCAGTTCGAGGGGGCCGGGTAATGAGCAGTTCTTC
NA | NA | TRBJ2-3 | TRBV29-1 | CSVEGTSDTQYF | TGCAGCGTTGAAGGTACATCAGATACGCAGTATTTT
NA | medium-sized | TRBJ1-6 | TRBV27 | CASSPHGGPSNSPLHF | TGTGCCAGCAGCCCACACGGGGGGCCCTCGAATTCACCCCTCCACTTT
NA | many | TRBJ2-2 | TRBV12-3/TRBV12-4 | CASTLRRGATGELFF | TGTGCCAGCACCTTGCGGCGGGGAGCCACCGGGGAGCTGTTTTTT
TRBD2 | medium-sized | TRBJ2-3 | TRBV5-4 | CASRTSGSTDTQYF | TGTGCCAGCAGGACTAGCGGATCTACAGATACGCAGTATTTT
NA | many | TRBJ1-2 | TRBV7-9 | CASSPQGTYGYTF | TGTGCCAGCAGCCCCCAGGGTACCTATGGCTACACCTTC
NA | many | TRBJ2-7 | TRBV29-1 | CSVDKGYEQYF | TGCAGCGTTGACAAAGGCTACGAGCAGTACTTC
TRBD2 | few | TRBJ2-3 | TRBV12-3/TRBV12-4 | CASRPREADTQYF | TGTGCCAGCAGACCCCGGGAGGCTGATACGCAGTATTTT
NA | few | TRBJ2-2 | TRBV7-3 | CASSLIQTGELFF | TGTGCCAGCAGCTTAATACAAACCGGGGAGCTGTTTTTT
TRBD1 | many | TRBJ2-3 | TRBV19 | CASRGQGRATDTQYF | TGTGCCAGTAGAGGACAGGGGCGTGCGACAGATACGCAGTATTTT
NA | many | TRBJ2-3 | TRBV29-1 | CSGRRKSTDTQYF | TGCAGCGGACGACGGAAAAGCACAGATACGCAGTATTTT
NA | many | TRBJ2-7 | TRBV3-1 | CASSQVGGSYEQYF | TGTGCCAGCAGCCAAGTCGGCGGCTCCTACGAGCAGTACTTC
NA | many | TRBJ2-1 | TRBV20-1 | CSAREESQGGSYNEQFF | TGCAGTGCTAGAGAAGAGAGCCAGGGTGGATCCTACAATGAGCAGTTCTTC
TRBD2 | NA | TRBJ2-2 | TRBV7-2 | CASSLPPGLAGDTGELFF | TGTGCCAGCAGCCTTCCCCCAGGGCTAGCGGGGGACACCGGGGAGCTGTTTTTT
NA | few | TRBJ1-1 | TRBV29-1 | CSVARQEAFF | TGCAGCGTTGCCAGGCAGGAAGCTTTCTTT
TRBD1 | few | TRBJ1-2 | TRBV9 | CASGEEGARGYTF | TGTGCCAGCGGTGAAGAGGGGGCGCGAGGCTACACCTTC
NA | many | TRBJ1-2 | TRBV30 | CAWSVNSRHGYTF | TGTGCCTGGAGTGTAAACAGCCGCCACGGCTACACCTTC
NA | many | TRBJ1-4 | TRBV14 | CASSQRALAEFF | TGTGCCAGCAGCCAAAGGGCCCTCGCCGAATTTTTT
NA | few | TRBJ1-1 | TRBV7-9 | CASINNLPATEAFF | TGTGCCAGCATCAATAATCTCCCGGCCACTGAAGCTTTCTTT
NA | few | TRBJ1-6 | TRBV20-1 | CSARLYRGEKRGSLPYFHF | TGCAGTGCTAGGTTATACCGAGGAGAGAAGAGAGGATCGCTACCCTATTTCCACTTT